The source of this TCR beta chain is a study of identifying expanded T cells in peripheral blood. Study-wide results and limits: Roughly two-week clone count variance significantly increased as total template count grew.

Method: immunoSEQ multiplex PCR; TCRdb's copy keeps in-frame clones and lacks some. This sample has approximately 100,000 clones, with about 89% found just once. Of note for this clone: Antigen: not known.

The specimen sequenced was blood. This TCR came from a person aged 18 to 75 in good health.

CDR3 nucleotides: TGTGCCAGCAGCGAGCCTCCAGGGGAGGGGACAGATACGCAGTATTTT. It translates to CASSEPPGEGTDTQYF. This sequence joins TRBV14 and TRBJ2-3, with a tentative D call TRBD2 (7 bases). This CDR3 contains 16 residues. Trimming cost V 5 bases and J 3 bases, with 18 bases left between them. Germline CDR1 reads SGHDN; CDR2 reads FVKESK. Looking up the rest from reference TRBV14 and TRBJ2-3 gives the full variable domain: EAGVTQFPSHSVIEKGQTVTLRCDPISGHDNLYWYRRVMGKEIKFLLHFVKESKQDESGMPNNRFLAERTGGTYSTLKVQPAELEDSGVYFCASSEPPGEGTDTQYFGPGTRLTVL.